The rows below give T cell receptor beta chains drawn from one sample of a study of CD8 T cells in ankylosing spondylitis. Each CDR3 protein gets one entry after TCRdb re-called the 5' RACE reads with MiXCR. This table has tens of thousands of distinct CDR3 sequences, roughly 6.1% appearing once. The sequencing sample was made of synovial fluid, either unsorted or a sorted T cell fraction (not recorded which). All receptors derive from a male donor with ankylosing spondylitis. CDR3s include the opening cysteine and the closing phenylalanine or tryptophan. The order of the fields is V gene, J gene, CDR3 protein.

TRBV20-1	TRBJ2-7	CSASVERKQYF
TRBV20-1	TRBJ2-1	CSARGPLGVQFF
TRBV20-1	TRBJ1-5	CSARVLQGDQPQHF
TRBV4-1	TRBJ1-2	CASSPDSIPYGYTF
TRBV18	TRBJ2-2	CASASDRDYTGELFF
TRBV27	TRBJ1-6	CASSPNLNNSPLHF
TRBV20-1	TRBJ2-1	CSAEGNYELEYNEQFF
TRBV28	TRBJ2-7	CASPRDRDPTSGEQYF
TRBV4-2	TRBJ2-2	CASSPNWGVGTGELFF
TRBV20-1	TRBJ2-7	CSARSLGQLRPYEQYF
TRBV21-1	TRBJ2-7	CASSKAGQGVSYEQYF